The entry that follows covers one T cell receptor (beta chain) sequence. Its cognate antigen is unknown. Clones were sequenced by immunoSEQ multiplex PCR, and TCRdb holds only the in-frame ones, with some missing. The sample carries tens of thousands of clones, around 85% recorded once. This entry belongs to a study of radiotherapy plus CTLA-4 blockade in lung cancer. The study's findings and limits: Tumor-origin TCR clones grew in blood after radiotherapy plus ipilimumab.

The sequenced sample was peripheral blood, obtained from a patient treated with radiotherapy plus ipilimumab. The receptor's source is a human donor with non-small cell lung cancer who had a complete response to radiotherapy plus ipilimumab.

CDR3 sequence: CASIGGTRGNEQFF. CDR3 DNA sequence: TGTGCCAGTATAGGAGGGACTAGAGGCAATGAGCAGTTCTTC. The chain carries TRBV19 and TRBJ2-1, with 8 bases fitting TRBD2. The CDR3 totals 14 residues. J gave up 6 bases and V 7 bases, and 8 bases lay outside the gene matches. Germline V gives CDR1 LNHDA, CDR2 SQIVND (reference sequence).